A single sample gave rise to the 11 T cell receptor beta chains below, sequenced in a study of metastatic and nonmetastatic thyroid tumors. MiXCR was used by TCRdb to re-call the PCR reads. The table lists approximately 26,000 clones, around a quarter of them singletons. Thyroid surgery was performed in patients who had received no treatment beforehand. The sequenced sample consisted of blood. The receptors stem from a female donor with papillary thyroid cancer or a benign thyroid nodule (not recorded which). Some clones in this sample may be carry-over from other donors' samples.

This clone is categorized as medium-sized. This chain joins TRBV20-1 and TRBJ1-6; no reliable D call. CDR1 and CDR2 from the germline V gene are DFQATT and SNEGSKA (reference sequence). The CDR3 spans 13 residues. Trimming shortened V by 0 bases and J by 7 bases, and 7 bases separated the two germline ends. The CDR3 DNA is TGCAGTGCTAGAGATACGGTCAATTCACCCCTCCACTTT. Its protein product is CSARDTVNSPLHF.

The chain has TRBV11-2 and TRBJ1-5; a possible D gene is TRBD1 (6 bases). This CDR3 contains 16 residues. V was clipped by 0 bases and J by 6 bases, with 15 bases between them. Per germline, CDR1 SGHAT and CDR2 FQNNGV. The CDR3 DNA sequence: TGTGCCAGCAGCTTAGACGTCCCCAGGGGCGGTCAGCCCCAGCATTTT. It yields the protein CASSLDVPRGGQPQHF.

This clone occurred many times. V is TRBV3-1 and J is TRBJ1-2, with 8 positions matching TRBD1. Germline V gene sequence: CDR1 LGHDT, CDR2 YNNKEL (reference sequence). The CDR3 sequence is 14 residues long. With 1 base clipped from V and 8 bases from J, the junction kept 6 bases outside the gene matches. CDR3 sequence: CASSQGQGASGYTF. CDR3 DNA: TGTGCCAGCAGCCAAGGGCAGGGGGCAAGCGGCTACACCTTC. Complete variable domain (other parts from reference TRBV3-1 and TRBJ1-2): DTAVSQTPKYLVTQMGNDKSIKCEQNLGHDTMYWYKQDSKKFLKIMFSYNNKELIINETVPNRFSPKSPDKAHLNLHINSLELGDSAVYFCASSQGQGASGYTFGSGTRLTVV.

By proportion, this clone is medium-sized (0.01 to 0.1%). The chain is built from TRBV20-1 and TRBJ2-7; 9 nucleotides align to TRBD1. J was trimmed by 4 bases and V by 1 base; bases with no gene match: 8. Germline CDR1 reads DFQATT; CDR2 reads SNEGSKA (reference sequence). The CDR3 is made up of 15 amino acids. CDR3 nucleotides: TGCAGTGCTAGAGCAGGGCCGGGACAGGGTTACGAGCAGTACTTC. Protein sequence: CSARAGPGQGYEQYF.

This clone was seen repeatedly, ten times or more. The V and J genes are TRBV2 and TRBJ1-2; the D is unclear. Germline CDR1 SNHLY, CDR2 FYNNEI. The CDR3 loop spans 14 amino acids. V was trimmed by 3 bases and J by 5 bases, leaving 13 bases between them. The CDR3 loop reads CASSDRQLLYGYTF. The CDR3 nucleotides are TGTGCCAGCAGTGATAGGCAGTTGCTGTATGGCTACACCTTC. Using reference TRBV2 and TRBJ1-2 for the parts outside the CDR3, the full variable domain is EPEVTQTPSHQVTQMGQEVILRCVPISNHLYFYWYRQILGQKVEFLVSFYNNEISEKSEIFDDQFSVERPDGSNFTLKIRSTKLEDSAMYFCASSDRQLLYGYTFGSGTRLTVV.

This clone was picked up many times. The gene calls are TRBV30 and TRBJ1-3; D ambiguous. CDR1 and CDR2 (germline): GTSNPN, SVGIG (reference sequence). CDR3 size: 16 residues. The V end lost 0 bases, the J end lost 1 base, and 13 bases lay between the germline ends. The CDR3 DNA reads as TGTGCCTGGAGTGTTGGATTATATCTTTCTGGAAACACCATATATTTT. Its translation is CAWSVGLYLSGNTIYF.

This clone qualifies as medium-sized. The chain has TRBV2 and TRBJ1-2; D remains unclear. V was pared by 5 bases and J by 8 bases, with 12 bases between. The CDR3 runs to 12 residues. The germline gives CDR1 SNHLY, CDR2 FYNNEI. CDR3 coding DNA: TGTGCCAGCAGTATCGACCCGGCAGGCTACACCTTC. Its protein is CASSIDPAGYTF. Based on the CDR3 plus reference TRBV2 and TRBJ1-2, the full variable domain is EPEVTQTPSHQVTQMGQEVILRCVPISNHLYFYWYRQILGQKVEFLVSFYNNEISEKSEIFDDQFSVERPDGSNFTLKIRSTKLEDSAMYFCASSIDPAGYTFGSGTRLTVV.

This clone was picked up many times. The chain links TRBV18 to TRBJ1-5, with D possibly being TRBD1 (5 bases). The germline CDR1 and CDR2 sequences are KGHSH and LQKENI. V was cut by 8 bases and J by 3 bases, with 11 bases left in between. This CDR3 is built from 13 residues. CDR3 sequence reads: CASTVDINQPQHF. The CDR3 DNA reads as TGTGCCAGCACGGTGGACATCAATCAGCCCCAGCATTTT.

The chain uses TRBV18 and TRBJ2-7; 9 bases line up with TRBD2. The CDR3 has 14 residues. V trimming: 3 bases; J trimming: 5 bases; junction bases outside the gene matches: 5. CDR1 and CDR2 (germline): KGHSH, LQKENI. The CDR3 sequence is CASSPAGGHHEQYV. The CDR3 DNA reads as TGTGCCAGCTCACCCGCGGGAGGGCATCACGAGCAGTACGTC.

This clone is labeled medium-sized. The V and J genes are TRBV6-2 or TRBV6-3 and TRBJ1-2; D gene uncertain. Trimming pared 4 bases from V and 3 bases from J, leaving 18 bases between. Germline values: CDR1 MNHEY, CDR2 SVGEGT. There are 16 residues in the CDR3. In nucleotides, the CDR3 is TGTGCCAGCAGTTTCGGCGCTGGCAGGTCCGACTATGGCTACACCTTC. As protein: CASSFGAGRSDYGYTF.

This clone has a handful of counts. With a much larger clone just one base away, this may be a read error. Other DNA sequences within the sample encode an identical CDR3. The CDR3 sequence is CASSLAGRTSNYGYTF. The CDR3 DNA is TGTGCCAGCAGCTTGGCCGGAAGAACTTCTAACTATGGCTACACCTTC. The chain recombines TRBV5-4 with TRBJ1-2; D not certain. The CDR3 loop spans 16 amino acids. Germline V gene sequence: CDR1 SGHNT, CDR2 YYREEE (reference sequence). The ends were cut back, 0 bases at V and 0 bases at J, with 12 bases in the middle.